Below are 32 T cell receptor beta chains sequenced from a single sample in a study of blood T cell dynamics during melanoma immunotherapy. Produced via immunoSEQ multiplex PCR; TCRdb's table is partial and in-frame only. The sample lists 4,500 to 6,000 clones, roughly 90% occurring once. This sample's time point: week 3, after first cycle of checkpoint inhibitor. The source material was blood, sampled from a patient treated with checkpoint blockade. These TCRs come from a human donor with melanoma.

This clone occurred once. This chain links TRBV9 with TRBJ1-2; unclear D gene. V dropped 4 bases and J dropped 6 bases, with 10 bases sitting between them. Germline values: CDR1 SGDLS, CDR2 YYNGEE. The CDR3 is 12 amino acids. CDR3 region: CASSSTPNGYTF. The CDR3 nucleotides read TGTGCCAGCAGCAGCACCCCGAATGGCTACACCTTC.

The sample holds a few counts of this clone. V is TRBV25-1 and J is TRBJ1-1; TRBD1 is a possible D gene (5 bases). Trimming stripped 5 bases from V and 3 bases from J, with 10 bases between. Looked up from germline, CDR1 is MGHDK and CDR2 is SYGVNS. The CDR3 sequence is 13 residues long. The CDR3 loop reads CASSNRQYTEAFF. In DNA form, the CDR3 reads TGTGCCAGCAGTAACCGACAGTACACTGAAGCTTTCTTT.

The chain employs TRBV7-8 and TRBJ1-2, with 9 bases aligning to TRBD1. CDR1 is SGHVS, CDR2 FQNEAQ, per germline. The length of the CDR3 is 14 residues. Trimming at V came to 0 bases and at J to 8 bases, leaving 4 bases not matched to a gene. Here the CDR3 reads CASSLASTGGGYTF. Written as DNA, the CDR3 is TGTGCCAGCAGCTTAGCGTCGACAGGGGGAGGCTACACCTTC.

The rearrangement joins TRBV29-1 to TRBJ1-1; no reliable D call. CDR1 and CDR2 (germline): SQVTM, ANQGSEA. This CDR3 spans 13 amino acids. V gave up 6 bases and J gave up 0 bases, with 11 bases separating them. In DNA, the CDR3 is TGCAGCGTGGACGGACCGATGAACACTGAAGCTTTCTTT. This sequence encodes CSVDGPMNTEAFF.

The genes are TRBV4-3 and TRBJ2-5, with TRBD2 as a possible D gene (6 bases). Trimming pared 2 bases from V and 4 bases from J, leaving 14 bases between. CDR1 and CDR2 from the germline V gene are LGHNA and YSLEER. The CDR3 has 15 residues. CDR3 in DNA: TGCGCCAGCAGCCAATATAGCGGAGGCGGAGAGACCCAGTACTTC. Amino acids: CASSQYSGGGETQYF.

For this clone: The same CDR3 can be traced to other DNA sequences in this sample. The CDR3 sequence is CAWSSQRGRGEKLFF. The DNA of the CDR3 is TGTGCCTGGAGTTCCCAGAGGGGGCGGGGGGAAAAACTGTTTTTT. This chain joins TRBV30 and TRBJ1-4, with 7 bases matching TRBD1. V was pared by 2 bases and J by 8 bases, with 11 bases of the junction left unmatched. Germline loops: CDR1 GTSNPN, CDR2 SVGIG (reference sequence). The CDR3 contains 15 residues. Based on the CDR3 plus reference TRBV30 and TRBJ1-4, the full variable domain is SQTIHQWPATLVQPVGSPLSLECTVEGTSNPNLYWYRQAAGRGLQLLFYSVGIGQISSEVPQNLSASRPQDRQFILSSKKLLLSDSGFYLCAWSSQRGRGEKLFFGSGTQLSVL.

The chain links TRBV7-3 to TRBJ2-1, with 15 bases identical to TRBD2. V lost 2 bases and J lost 5; bases outside the gene matches: 7. The CDR3 totals 18 residues. Germline V gene data show CDR1 as SGHTA and CDR2 as FQGTGA. As DNA, the CDR3 is TGTGCCAGCAGCTTATTAGGGACTAGCGGGAGGAGACACAATGAGCAGTTCTTC. Translated: CASSLLGTSGRRHNEQFF. Filled out from reference TRBV7-3 and TRBJ2-1, the complete variable domain reads GAGVSQTPSNKVTEKGKYVELRCDPISGHTALYWYRQSLGQGPEFLIYFQGTGAADDSGLPNDRFFAVRPEGSVSTLKIQRTERGDSAVYLCASSLLGTSGRRHNEQFFGPGTRLTVL.

V gene TRBV5-6 combines with J gene TRBJ1-1, with 9 bases matching TRBD1. The junction had 6 bases not matched to a gene; V was cut back by 1 base and J by 5 bases. This CDR3 contains 15 residues. The germline CDR1 and CDR2 sequences are SGHDT and YYEEEE. The CDR3 coding sequence is TGTGCCAGCAGCTTGACGACAGGGGGAAGAACTGAAGCTTTCTTT. Its protein is CASSLTTGGRTEAFF.

The V call is TRBV9, the J call TRBJ1-2, with D tentatively TRBD1 (5 bases). V was trimmed by 4 bases and J by 7 bases, leaving 20 bases between them. The V gene's germline CDR1 is SGDLS and CDR2 YYNGEE. The CDR3 is 15 amino acids. The CDR3 DNA reads TGTGCCAGCAGCACCCGGACACCAGGGAGAGGTGGCTACACCTTC. Translation: CASSTRTPGRGGYTF.

A few counts support this clone. The V gene is TRBV5-8, the J gene TRBJ1-1; no definite D call. The length of the CDR3 is 14 residues. The germline gives CDR1 SGHTS, CDR2 YDEGEE. The germline V and J ends were trimmed by 0 bases and 3 bases, with 9 bases remaining between them. The CDR3 region is CASSLDDRDTEAFF. The CDR3 coding sequence is TGTGCCAGCAGCTTGGATGACCGGGACACTGAAGCTTTCTTT.

The V gene is TRBV29-1, the J gene TRBJ1-2; D is uncertain. Germline assignment: CDR1 SQVTM and CDR2 ANQGSEA. V was cut by 0 bases and J by 0 bases, with 5 bases left in between. CDR3 length: 13 residues. The CDR3 bases are TGCAGCGTTGAAGACGGGCCTAACTATGGCTACACCTTC. It encodes CSVEDGPNYGYTF.

The rearrangement uses TRBV7-2 and TRBJ2-5; TRBD1 or TRBD2 may be the D gene (5 bases each). Germline-derived CDR1 and CDR2 are SGHTA and FQGNSA. This CDR3 spans 16 amino acids. Trimming pared 2 bases from V and 1 base from J, leaving 14 bases between. CDR3 sequence: CASSLISGGPQETQYF. The DNA of the CDR3 is TGTGCCAGCAGCTTAATTAGTGGGGGTCCCCAAGAGACCCAGTACTTC.

This rearrangement joins TRBV2 to TRBJ1-2, with TRBD1 as a possible D gene (5 bases). The CDR3 totals 15 residues. V was clipped by 3 bases and J by 3 bases, with 14 bases between them. CDR1 is SNHLY and CDR2 is FYNNEI in the germline V gene. This chain's CDR3 is CASSDTGRIYYGYTF. For the CDR3, the DNA is TGTGCCAGCAGTGATACGGGACGGATTTACTATGGCTACACCTTC.

J is TRBJ2-1 and V is TRBV2; no clear D. Trimming took 3 bases from V and 2 from J, leaving 11 bases between them. This CDR3 has 15 residues. CDR1 and CDR2 from the germline V gene are SNHLY and FYNNEI. In DNA, the CDR3 is TGTGCCAGCAGTGAGGCGACCCCCACCTACAATGAGCAGTTCTTC. It translates to CASSEATPTYNEQFF. Complete variable domain (other parts from reference TRBV2 and TRBJ2-1): EPEVTQTPSHQVTQMGQEVILRCVPISNHLYFYWYRQILGQKVEFLVSFYNNEISEKSEIFDDQFSVERPDGSNFTLKIRSTKLEDSAMYFCASSEATPTYNEQFFGPGTRLTVL.

This clone has a single count. The chain is built from TRBV6-6 and TRBJ2-7, with D unresolved. This CDR3 is 12 amino acids long. Germline V CDR1 and CDR2: MNHNY, SVGAGI (reference sequence). Trimming left V 5 bases short and J 1 base short, with 6 bases between. CDR3 in DNA: TGTGCCAGCAGTCCAGCATCCTACGAGCAGTACTTC. This encodes CASSPASYEQYF.

This clone appeared a single time. The gene calls are TRBV6-1 and TRBJ1-2, with TRBD1 as a possible D gene (5 bases). Germline lookup yields CDR1 MNHNS and CDR2 SASEGT. Trimming cost V 3 bases and J 5 bases, with 16 bases left between them. The CDR3 covers 15 residues. The CDR3 DNA sequence: TGTGCCAGCAGTGATGGGACCTACACAAGATATGGCTACACCTTC. It translates to CASSDGTYTRYGYTF.

The chain couples TRBV7-2 to TRBJ2-3; D may correspond to TRBD1 or TRBD2 (5 bases each). V was pared by 2 bases and J by 4 bases, with 13 bases between. The CDR3 covers 15 residues. In germline, CDR1 is SGHTA, CDR2 FQGNSA. The CDR3 here is CASSLMGESPDTQYF. The CDR3 DNA reads TGTGCCAGCAGCTTAATGGGGGAGTCACCAGATACGCAGTATTTT. The variable domain in full, completed from reference TRBV7-2 and TRBJ2-3, reads GAGVSQSPSNKVTEKGKDVELRCDPISGHTALYWYRQSLGQGLEFLIYFQGNSAPDKSGLPSDRFSAERTGGSVSTLTIQRTQQEDSAVYLCASSLMGESPDTQYFGPGTRLTVL.

The V call is TRBV9, the J call TRBJ2-7, with a possible D match to TRBD2 (6 bases). V lost 0 bases to trimming and J lost 0 bases, with 13 bases between them. CDR1 is SGDLS, CDR2 YYNGEE, per germline. The CDR3 has 16 residues. Written as DNA, the CDR3 is TGTGCCAGCAGCGTAGACCCTAGCGAGTACTCCTACGAGCAGTACTTC. This gives the protein CASSVDPSEYSYEQYF.

This clone was seen just once. The chain combines TRBV19 with TRBJ2-6; 7 bases fit TRBD2. J was trimmed by 0 bases and V by 1 base; bases with no gene match: 6. This CDR3 has 18 residues. From germline, CDR1 is LNHDA and CDR2 SQIVND (reference sequence). The CDR3 DNA reads TGTGCCAGTAGTATAGGACTAGCCCAGTCCTCTGGGGCCAACGTCCTGACTTTC. Encoded protein: CASSIGLAQSSGANVLTF.

The chain has TRBV6-5 and TRBJ2-7, with 8 nucleotides matching TRBD1. The CDR3 totals 14 residues. J was trimmed by 3 bases and V by 6 bases; bases with no gene match: 7. Looked up from germline, CDR1 is MNHEY and CDR2 is SVGAGI. The CDR3 DNA is TGTGCCAGCAGCCTGACAGGGGTCGGCTACGAGCAGTACTTC. The encoded protein is CASSLTGVGYEQYF.

The chain uses TRBV19 and TRBJ1-1, with TRBD1 identical over 8 bases. V lost 5 bases to trimming and J lost 1 base; unmatched junction nucleotides: 6. The CDR3 contains 15 residues. Per the germline V gene, CDR1 is LNHDA and CDR2 is SQIVND (reference sequence). The CDR3 region is CASSSPGTGNTEAFF. CDR3 nucleotides: TGTGCCAGTAGTTCACCCGGGACAGGGAACACTGAAGCTTTCTTT.

The J gene is TRBJ1-4, the V gene TRBV25-1; D may be TRBD1 (5 bases). V was cut by 1 base and J by 5 bases, with 11 bases left in between. Germline V gene data show CDR1 as MGHDK and CDR2 as SYGVNS. The CDR3 has 15 residues. The CDR3 spells CASSESRGWNEKLFF. CDR3 sequence (DNA): TGTGCCAGCAGTGAATCTAGGGGATGGAATGAAAAACTGTTTTTT.

CDR3 DNA: TGCGCCAGCAGCTTGACAGCCTCCTACGAGCAGTACTTC. This encodes CASSLTASYEQYF. V and J are TRBV5-1 and TRBJ2-7; no firm D call. The germline V gene has CDR1 SGHRS and CDR2 YFSETQ. The V and J ends lost 1 base and 0 bases respectively, with 5 bases between them. This CDR3 comprises 13 residues. The full variable domain, rest sourced from reference TRBV5-1 and TRBJ2-7, is KAGVTQTPRYLIKTRGQQVTLSCSPISGHRSVSWYQQTPGQGLQFLFEYFSETQRNKGNFPGRFSGRQFSNSRSEMNVSTLELGDSALYLCASSLTASYEQYFGPGTRLTVT.

The gene calls are TRBV5-6 and TRBJ2-3, with D possibly being TRBD1 (5 bases). This CDR3 contains 15 residues. V lost 4 bases, J lost 1 base, and 13 bases lay in between. Germline V gene data show CDR1 as SGHDT and CDR2 as YYEEEE. In nucleotides, the CDR3 is TGTGCCAGCAGCCGGACACCCCAGGGCACAGATACGCAGTATTTT. Its protein product is CASSRTPQGTDTQYF.

This clone came up once. The V and J genes are TRBV10-3 and TRBJ2-7, with 12 bases that match TRBD2. V shed 0 bases, J shed 5 bases, and the junction held 5 bases outside the gene matches. Germline V gene data show CDR1 as ENHRY and CDR2 as SYGVKD. The length of the CDR3 is 16 residues. The CDR3 DNA is TGTGCCATCAGTGAGTCAATGACTAGCGGGAGTAACGAGCAGTACTTC. It translates to CAISESMTSGSNEQYF.

The genes are TRBV5-1 and TRBJ2-5; D is ambiguous. CDR1 and CDR2 (germline): SGHRS, YFSETQ. Trimming left V 4 bases short and J 2 bases short, with 6 bases between. The CDR3 runs to 12 residues. DNA of the CDR3: TGCGCCAGCAGCCTAACTCAAGAGACCCAGTACTTC. Its protein is CASSLTQETQYF.

The chain links TRBV16 to TRBJ2-2; D not resolved. V was shortened by 4 bases and J by 1 base, with 10 bases between the two germline ends. Per germline, CDR1 KGHSY and CDR2 FQNENV. The CDR3 contains 15 residues. The CDR3 loop is CASSLNPENTGELFF. DNA of the CDR3: TGTGCCAGCAGCCTAAACCCAGAGAACACCGGGGAGCTGTTTTTT. The entire variable domain, with the rest obtained from reference TRBV16 and TRBJ2-2, is as follows: GEEVAQTPKHLVRGEGQKAKLYCAPIKGHSYVFWYQQVLKNEFKFLISFQNENVFDETGMPKERFSAKCLPNSPCSLEIQATKLEDSAVYFCASSLNPENTGELFFGEGSRLTVL.

This clone was seen only a few times. V gene TRBV27 combines with J gene TRBJ2-7; 9 nucleotides align to TRBD1. Germline CDR1 and CDR2: MNHEY and SMNVEV (reference sequence). Germline trimming cut 3 bases from V and 3 bases from J; bases unmatched to any gene: 6. This CDR3 comprises 15 residues. The CDR3 loop is CASSLVGQGLYEQYF. The CDR3 DNA is TGTGCCAGCAGTTTGGTGGGACAGGGTCTCTACGAGCAGTACTTC.

This clone was detected once. The chain carries TRBV4-1 and TRBJ2-7, with a weak D call TRBD2 (6 bases). V gave up 4 bases and J gave up 4 bases, with 20 bases separating them. Per germline, CDR1 MGHRA and CDR2 YSYEKL. The CDR3 loop spans 16 amino acids. Here the CDR3 reads CASSPTPRGKTYEQYF. The DNA of the CDR3 is TGCGCCAGCAGCCCTACCCCCCGGGGGAAGACTTACGAGCAGTACTTC.

V and J are TRBV9 and TRBJ2-1, with TRBD2 as a possible D gene (6 bases). CDR3 length: 12 residues. From germline, CDR1 is SGDLS and CDR2 YYNGEE. V lost 0 bases and J 15 bases, leaving 13 bases between the germline ends. CDR3 sequence reads: CASSVGAGPTFF. CDR3 DNA sequence: TGTGCCAGCAGCGTAGGGGCGGGACCCACGTTCTTC. Based on the CDR3 plus reference TRBV9 and TRBJ2-1, the full variable domain is DSGVTQTPKHLITATGQRVTLRCSPRSGDLSVYWYQQSLDQGLQFLIQYYNGEERAKGNILERFSAQQFPDLHSELNLSSLELGDSALYFCASSVGAGPTFFGPGTRLTVL.

This chain joins TRBV4-3 and TRBJ2-7, with 8 bases aligning to TRBD2. The CDR3 runs 17 residues. With 0 bases clipped from V and 7 bases from J, the junction kept 14 bases outside the gene matches. Germline CDR1 LGHNA, CDR2 YSLEER. CDR3 protein: CASSQDQMGLGGLEQYF. In DNA, the CDR3 is TGCGCCAGCAGCCAAGATCAGATGGGACTAGGAGGATTAGAGCAGTACTTC.

This clone was counted a single time. V is TRBV6-1 and J is TRBJ2-1, with D hard to call. CDR3 length: 14 amino acids. Germline V gene data show CDR1 as MNHNS and CDR2 as SASEGT. Trimming cost V 7 bases and J 0 bases, with 10 bases left between them. CDR3 amino acids: CASTQDGSYNEQFF. The CDR3 DNA is TGTGCCAGCACCCAGGACGGCTCCTACAATGAGCAGTTCTTC.